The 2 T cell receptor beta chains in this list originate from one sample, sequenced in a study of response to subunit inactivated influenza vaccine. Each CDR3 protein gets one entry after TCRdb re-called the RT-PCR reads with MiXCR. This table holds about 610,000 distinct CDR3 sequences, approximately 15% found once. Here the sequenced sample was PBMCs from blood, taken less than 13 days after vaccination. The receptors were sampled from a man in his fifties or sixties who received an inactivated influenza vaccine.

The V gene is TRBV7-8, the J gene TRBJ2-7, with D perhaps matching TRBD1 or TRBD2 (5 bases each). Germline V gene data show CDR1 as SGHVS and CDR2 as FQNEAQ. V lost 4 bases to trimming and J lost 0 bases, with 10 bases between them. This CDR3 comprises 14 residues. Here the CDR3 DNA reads TGTGCCAGCAGCTGGGGGACGGACTCCTACGAGCAGTACTTC. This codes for CASSWGTDSYEQYF.

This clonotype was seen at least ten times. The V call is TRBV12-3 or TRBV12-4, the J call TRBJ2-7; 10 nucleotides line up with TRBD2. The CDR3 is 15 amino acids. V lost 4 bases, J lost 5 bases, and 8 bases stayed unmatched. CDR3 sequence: CASSSSSGSYHEQYF. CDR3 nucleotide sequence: TGTGCCAGCAGTTCATCTAGCGGGAGCTACCACGAGCAGTACTTC.